This T cell receptor (beta chain) is drawn from a study of OX40 agonist ivuxolimab in advanced cancers. Study overall: Each dose-escalation patient presented with hepatocellular carcinoma, melanoma, renal cell or head and neck cancer.

TCRdb keeps only in-frame clones here, not all; method: immunoSEQ multiplex PCR. Here the sample spans 70,000 to 85,000 clones, more than 85% being singletons. This CDR3 has 13 amino acids. V shed 8 bases, J shed 4 bases, and the junction held 7 bases outside the gene matches. CDR1 is MDHEN and CDR2 is SYDVKM in the germline V gene. The chain recombines TRBV28 with TRBJ2-7, with TRBD1 matching over 8 bases. Sample: CD4+ or CD8+ T cells sorted from blood, taken in a trial of the OX40 agonist ivuxolimab. The sequence was obtained from an adult with an advanced solid tumor such as melanoma, head and neck, liver or kidney cancer. This CDR3 reads CASRTGIVYEQYF. The CDR3 nucleotides are TGTGCCAGCCGGACAGGGATCGTTTACGAGCAGTACTTC.